These T cell receptor beta chains were read from a single sample in a study of T cells after yellow fever vaccination. TCRdb recomputed calls from the 5' RACE reads with MiXCR, one row per CDR3 protein. Counted here are about 550,000 distinct CDR3 sequences, under 25% occurring once; the ten biggest clones make up roughly an eighth. The sample here was PBMCs, taken 15 days after the yellow fever booster vaccination. These receptors were taken from a man younger than 40 who received the YFV17D yellow fever vaccine. Both conserved end residues are trimmed from each CDR3.

>TRBV4-3
ASSPREQGYTGELF
>TRBV19
ASSMDRVSGNTIY
>TRBV10-3
AISRNEGEQY
>TRBV19
ASSIGDRHEKLF
>TRBV28
ASSLLGQDEQY
>TRBV10-3
AITSGRQETQY
>TRBV10-3
AISEGAGEGEQY
>TRBV5-1
ASSPEGHLYEQY
>TRBV7-8
ASSPTGEGGTDTQY
>TRBV29-1
SVGVSAEAF
>TRBV3-1
ASSQRLAGVYGYT